This TCR beta chain is drawn from a study of shared T cell receptors in the human thymus. Clones were read by immunoSEQ multiplex PCR, and TCRdb kept only the in-frame ones, dropping some. The sample has approximately 580,000 clones, 75% to 80% seen once. Per the germline V gene, CDR1 is SGHVS and CDR2 is FNYEAQ. This CDR3 region has 13 residues. V lost 5 bases and J 7 bases, leaving 14 bases between the germline ends. The same data also went into a second study, on human thymus T cells. This second report adds: All donors were healthy Finnish infants who were undergoing corrective surgery to treat congenital heart defects.

V and J are TRBV7-6 and TRBJ1-1; the D is unclear. The specimen was thymocytes. The TCR comes from a boy younger than two with a congenital heart defect. The CDR3 sequence is CASSPQLGDEAFF. For the CDR3, the DNA is TGTGCCAGCAGCCCACAGTTGGGTGATGAAGCTTTCTTT.